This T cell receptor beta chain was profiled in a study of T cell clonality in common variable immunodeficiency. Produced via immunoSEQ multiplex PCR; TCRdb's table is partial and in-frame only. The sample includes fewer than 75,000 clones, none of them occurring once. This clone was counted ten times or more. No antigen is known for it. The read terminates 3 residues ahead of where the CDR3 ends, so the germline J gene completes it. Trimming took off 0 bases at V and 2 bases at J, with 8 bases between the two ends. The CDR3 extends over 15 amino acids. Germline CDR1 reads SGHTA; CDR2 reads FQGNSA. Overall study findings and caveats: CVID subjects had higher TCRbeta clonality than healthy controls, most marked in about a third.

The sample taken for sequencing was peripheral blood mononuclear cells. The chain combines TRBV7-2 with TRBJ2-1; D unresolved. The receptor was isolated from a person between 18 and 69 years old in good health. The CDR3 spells CASSLALDPYNEQFF. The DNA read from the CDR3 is TGTGCCAGCAGCTTAGCGCTAGACCCCTACAATGAG.